Shown below are 32 T cell receptor beta chains from a single sample sequenced in a study of neurological immune-mediated disorders. One entry per CDR3 protein results from TCRdb running MiXCR on the 5' RACE reads. Here the sample spans under 85,000 distinct CDR3 sequences, roughly 14% being singletons. What was sequenced was PBMCs. The receptors were sampled from a woman aged 50 to 60 in good health.

At least ten counts were recorded for this clonotype. The chain is built from TRBV29-1 and TRBJ1-2; a weak D match, TRBD1 (5 bases). This CDR3 region has 12 residues. V shed 1 base and J shed 8 bases, with 11 bases lying between them. Per germline, CDR1 SQVTM and CDR2 ANQGSEA. The CDR3 region is CSVEAMGGGYTF. The CDR3 DNA sequence: TGCAGCGTTGAAGCTATGGGGGGAGGCTACACCTTC.

This clonotype appeared many times. The chain joins TRBV20-1 to TRBJ1-1; no clear D. The CDR3 is made up of 15 amino acids. Trimming cost V 1 base and J 1 base, with 13 bases left between them. In germline, CDR1 is DFQATT, CDR2 SNEGSKA (reference sequence). The chain's CDR3 is CSARGLIVANTEAFF. CDR3 nucleotides: TGCAGTGCTAGAGGACTGATAGTGGCGAACACTGAAGCTTTCTTT.

About this clonotype: This may be a read error: a much more frequent sequence differs by one nucleotide. The V call is TRBV5-1, the J call TRBJ2-1; D is ambiguous. The CDR3 spans 15 residues. Per the germline V gene, CDR1 is SGHRS and CDR2 is YFSETQ. This CDR3 reads CTSSLVEAGLDEQFF. The CDR3 DNA reads TGCACCAGCAGCTTGGTGGAAGCTGGGTTGGATGAGCAGTTCTTC.

A word on this clonotype: A much larger clone differs from this one at a single base, so this may be a read error. The rearrangement links TRBV11-2 to TRBJ2-1; D is perhaps TRBD2 (5 bases). The germline V gene encodes CDR1 SGHAT and CDR2 FQNNGV. This CDR3 comprises 17 residues. The ends were cut back, 7 bases at V and 9 bases at J, with 28 bases in the middle. Here the CDR3 DNA reads TGTGCCAGCAAACTAGAGGGAGATACTCCCCGGGCGGGTGAGCAGTTCTTC. Translation gives CASKLEGDTPRAGEQFF.

There are many counts of this clonotype. This rearrangement joins TRBV3-1 to TRBJ2-3; D is uncertain. CDR1 LGHDT and CDR2 YNNKEL come from the germline V gene (reference sequence). Between the trimmed V and J ends, which lost 4 bases and 0 bases, there was a span of 11 bases. The CDR3 runs to 15 residues. CDR3 sequence: CASSRDPTSTDTQYF. The CDR3, as DNA: TGTGCCAGCAGCCGAGATCCGACTAGCACAGATACGCAGTATTTT.

There are many counts of this clonotype. The chain links TRBV7-8 to TRBJ1-2; unclear D gene. CDR1 SGHVS and CDR2 FQNEAQ come from the germline V gene. The CDR3 spans 15 residues. V was clipped by 1 base and J by 4 bases, with 13 bases between them. CDR3 region: CASSLGASPGYGYTF. The CDR3, as DNA: TGTGCCAGCAGCTTAGGGGCGTCACCCGGCTATGGCTACACCTTC.

This clonotype appeared many times. The chain uses TRBV28 and TRBJ2-5, with D possibly TRBD2 on 6 matching bases. The V end lost 8 bases, the J end lost 2 bases, and 12 bases lay between the germline ends. This CDR3 has 13 residues. Germline CDR1 is MDHEN and CDR2 is SYDVKM. The CDR3 loop is CASGLAEQETQYF. The CDR3 nucleotides read TGTGCCAGCGGGTTAGCGGAACAAGAGACCCAGTACTTC.

Ten or more counts support this clonotype. A junction end diverges from the germline sequence, so it may reflect a read error. The rearrangement uses TRBV6-5 and TRBJ2-1; 8 bases are shared with TRBD2. CDR3 length: 13 residues. Per germline, CDR1 MNHEY and CDR2 SVGAGI. CDR3 amino acids: CASSYSTAGGPVF. Here the CDR3 DNA reads TGTGCCAGCAGTTACTCGACGGCGGGAGGCCCAGTCTTC.

In its sample, this clonotype was seen many times. The V gene is TRBV7-2, the J gene TRBJ1-5; D is ambiguous. Deletions cut 6 bases from V and 0 bases from J, with 12 bases between. Germline values: CDR1 SGHTA, CDR2 FQGNSA. This CDR3 comprises 15 residues. CDR3 DNA: TGTGCCAGCAGTTTGTGGGATGGTAGCAATCAGCCCCAGCATTTT. This sequence encodes CASSLWDGSNQPQHF.

This clonotype was recorded at least ten times. J is TRBJ1-1 and V is TRBV10-1, with D perhaps TRBD1 (5 bases). The germline V and J ends were trimmed by 0 bases and 11 bases, with 10 bases remaining between them. Per germline, CDR1 WNHNN and CDR2 SYGVQD (reference sequence). The CDR3 extends over 12 amino acids. The CDR3 DNA reads TGCGCCAGCAGTGAGTCGCAGGGAGCGGCTTTCTTT. Its translation is CASSESQGAAFF.

Ten or more counts support this clonotype. The chain joins TRBV29-1 to TRBJ1-2; 9 bases map to TRBD1. Germline lookup yields CDR1 SQVTM and CDR2 ANQGSEA. CDR3 length equals 15 residues. Germline trimming cut 2 bases from V and 7 bases from J; bases unmatched to any gene: 11. The CDR3 loop is CSVESATKQGAGYTF. The CDR3 DNA is TGCAGCGTTGAATCCGCAACAAAACAGGGGGCTGGCTACACCTTC.

Many counts were recorded for this clonotype. This chain joins TRBV18 and TRBJ1-1; no clear D gene. This CDR3 has 14 amino acids. The germline V gene encodes CDR1 KGHSH and CDR2 LQKENI. Trimming removed 2 bases from V and 5 bases from J, with 12 bases in between. Here the CDR3 reads CASSPTEVGTEAFF. CDR3 nucleotide sequence: TGTGCCAGCTCACCAACCGAGGTTGGGACTGAAGCTTTCTTT.

Many counts were recorded for this clonotype. Written as DNA, the CDR3 is TGTGCCAGCAGCTTTTTTCAGGGAATCAATGAGCAGTTCTTC. It translates to CASSFFQGINEQFF. The chain is built from TRBV7-2 and TRBJ2-1, with a tentative D call TRBD1 (5 bases). Trimming took 3 bases from V and 6 from J, leaving 12 bases between them. CDR1 is SGHTA and CDR2 is FQGNSA in the germline V gene. The CDR3 is made up of 14 amino acids.

Points on this clonotype: Just one base apart from a much larger clone, this may be a read error. This chain links TRBV5-1 with TRBJ2-5, with TRBD2 as a possible D gene (5 bases). V lost 0 bases and J 1 base, leaving 7 bases between the germline ends. CDR1 is SGHRS, CDR2 YFSETQ, per germline. The CDR3 has 14 amino acids. For the CDR3, the DNA is TGCGCCAGCAGCTTGGGGGCGGGCCAAGAGACCCAGTACTTC. Translated: CASSLGAGQETQYF.

This clonotype was picked up many times. J is TRBJ2-2 and V is TRBV10-2; no clear D gene. V lost 6 bases and J lost 0, with 8 bases in between. Germline CDR1 and CDR2: WSHSY and SAAADI. This CDR3 spans 14 amino acids. The CDR3 reads CASRVSPNTGELFF. The DNA for the CDR3 is TGCGCCAGCAGGGTTTCCCCGAACACCGGGGAGCTGTTTTTT.

Ten or more counts support this clonotype. The rearrangement uses TRBV5-1 and TRBJ1-1; 8 bases are a match to TRBD1. The CDR3 consists of 16 residues. Trimming took 3 bases from V and 0 from J; bases not matched to a gene: 7. The V gene's germline CDR1 is SGHRS and CDR2 YFSETQ. CDR3 sequence: CASSSGTGLMNTEAFF. CDR3 coding DNA: TGCGCCAGCAGCTCCGGGACAGGCCTGATGAACACTGAAGCTTTCTTT.

This clonotype occurred many times. J is TRBJ2-7 and V is TRBV7-9; D not certain. The CDR3 totals 12 residues. Germline CDR1 reads SEHNR; CDR2 reads FQNEAQ (reference sequence). The V end was cut by 3 bases, the J end by 2 bases, with 5 bases between. The CDR3 protein is CASSLRAYEQYF. CDR3 in DNA: TGTGCCAGCAGCTTGAGAGCCTACGAGCAGTACTTC.

The sample holds many counts of this clonotype. The chain carries TRBV20-1 and TRBJ2-1; 8 bases line up with TRBD2. Germline lookup yields CDR1 DFQATT and CDR2 SNEGSKA (reference sequence). CDR3 size: 15 residues. V lost 2 bases to trimming and J lost 0 bases; unmatched junction nucleotides: 3. CDR3 sequence (DNA): TGCAGTGCTAGAAGCGGGAGTAACTCCTACAATGAGCAGTTCTTC. Residues: CSARSGSNSYNEQFF.

This clonotype was seen repeatedly, ten times or more. The chain combines TRBV14 with TRBJ2-3; 7 nucleotides agree with TRBD1. In germline, CDR1 is SGHDN, CDR2 FVKESK. Trimming cost V 6 bases and J 1 base; bases outside gene matches: 10. The CDR3 is 16 residues long. DNA of the CDR3: TGTGCCAGCAGACACTCGACAGGGATAGGCACAGATACGCAGTATTTT. Encoded protein: CASRHSTGIGTDTQYF.

This clonotype was picked up many times. DNA of the CDR3: TGCGCCAGCAGCTTGGGGGGACTAGCGGGAGCAAGCACAGATACGCAGTATTTT. It specifies CASSLGGLAGASTDTQYF. This chain connects TRBV5-1 to TRBJ2-3; 14 bases line up with TRBD2. Per germline, CDR1 SGHRS and CDR2 YFSETQ. This CDR3 is built from 18 residues. Germline trimming cut 0 bases from V and 0 bases from J; bases unmatched to any gene: 3. The variable domain in full, completed from reference TRBV5-1 and TRBJ2-3, reads KAGVTQTPRYLIKTRGQQVTLSCSPISGHRSVSWYQQTPGQGLQFLFEYFSETQRNKGNFPGRFSGRQFSNSRSEMNVSTLELGDSALYLCASSLGGLAGASTDTQYFGPGTRLTVL.

This clonotype was seen ten or more times. V is TRBV5-1 and J is TRBJ1-1; a weak D match, TRBD1 (6 bases). This CDR3 contains 14 residues. Deletions cut 4 bases from V and 1 base from J, with 11 bases between. Germline assignment: CDR1 SGHRS and CDR2 YFSETQ. In DNA, the CDR3 is TGCGCCAGCAGCCAGCCGGGGGCGAACACTGAAGCTTTCTTT. Protein sequence: CASSQPGANTEAFF.

This clonotype was recorded many times. The V gene is TRBV20-1, the J gene TRBJ1-1, with 11 bases lining up with TRBD1. V lost 3 bases, J lost 1 base, and 7 bases stayed unmatched. Germline V lookup: CDR1 DFQATT, CDR2 SNEGSKA (reference sequence). The CDR3 totals 16 residues. The CDR3 protein is CSASTRDRGENTEAFF. CDR3 DNA: TGCAGTGCTAGCACCCGGGACAGGGGGGAGAACACTGAAGCTTTCTTT.

This clonotype was recorded at least ten times. J is TRBJ2-2 and V is TRBV5-1; possibly TRBD1 for D (6 bases). CDR3 length: 15 residues. Trimming took off 4 bases at V and 4 bases at J, with 14 bases between the two ends. Germline CDR1 reads SGHRS; CDR2 reads YFSETQ. CDR3 sequence: CASSIAGTTTGELFF. The DNA of the CDR3 is TGCGCCAGCAGCATAGCCGGGACAACCACCGGGGAGCTGTTTTTT.

This clonotype was seen at least ten times. This chain joins TRBV2 and TRBJ2-1, with D maybe TRBD2 (5 bases). V lost 6 bases to trimming and J lost 8 bases, with 11 bases between them. CDR1 is SNHLY and CDR2 is FYNNEI in the germline V gene. The CDR3 is 12 residues long. For the CDR3, the DNA is TGTGCCAGCAGGGACCCGGGGTATGAGCAGTTCTTC. Translated: CASRDPGYEQFF.

To note about this clonotype: One end of the junction is discordant with germline, which a read error may explain. V usage is TRBV7-9 and J usage is TRBJ1-6; weak D call: TRBD1 (6 bases). The CDR3 contains 16 residues. CDR1 and CDR2 (germline): SEHNR, FQNEAQ (reference sequence). CDR3 amino acids: CASTLPGENNNTPLHF. The CDR3 bases are TGTGCCAGCACCCTCCCAGGGGAAAACAATAATACACCCCTCCACTTT.

The sample holds many counts of this clonotype. V is TRBV15 and J is TRBJ2-3; TRBD2 aligns across 10 bases. Germline lookup yields CDR1 LNHNV and CDR2 YYDKDF (reference sequence). This CDR3 spans 20 amino acids. Unmatched junction bases numbered 13, after V lost 0 bases and J lost 1 base. CDR3 protein: CATSRDPLASGGAGTDTQYF. In nucleotides, the CDR3 is TGTGCCACCAGCAGAGATCCCCTTGCAAGCGGGGGGGCCGGCACAGATACGCAGTATTTT.

This clonotype was detected ten times or more. This chain links TRBV20-1 with TRBJ1-2, with D possibly TRBD1 on 6 matching bases. The CDR3 has 10 residues. The V end was cut by 6 bases, the J end by 7 bases, with 9 bases between. Germline V lookup: CDR1 DFQATT, CDR2 SNEGSKA (reference sequence). CDR3 residues: CSAQGSGYTF. Here the CDR3 DNA reads TGCAGTGCCCAGGGGAGTGGCTACACCTTC.

This clonotype was counted ten times or more. The chain combines TRBV5-1 with TRBJ1-6; D is perhaps TRBD1 (5 bases). V was pared by 3 bases and J by 0 bases, with 13 bases between. CDR3 size: 17 residues. Germline V gene data show CDR1 as SGHRS and CDR2 as YFSETQ. In DNA form, the CDR3 reads TGCGCCAGCAGCTCGGGACGGGAGAGCTCCTATAATTCACCCCTCCACTTT. This encodes CASSSGRESSYNSPLHF.

This clonotype was seen at least ten times. The chain links TRBV18 to TRBJ2-3; D is possibly TRBD1 or TRBD2 (5 bases each). Germline V gene sequence: CDR1 KGHSH, CDR2 LQKENI. The CDR3 covers 14 residues. Trimming shortened V by 2 bases and J by 5 bases, and 11 bases separated the two germline ends. The CDR3 spells CASSPFREKDTQYF. The CDR3 bases are TGTGCCAGCTCACCATTCAGGGAGAAAGATACGCAGTATTTT.

At least ten counts were recorded for this clonotype. This chain connects TRBV5-1 to TRBJ2-2; TRBD2 aligns across 10 bases. CDR1 SGHRS and CDR2 YFSETQ come from the germline V gene. This CDR3 region has 16 residues. After removal of 0 bases from V and 3 bases from J, the junction contained 2 bases not matched to a gene. CDR3 loop: CASSLEAGGYTGELFF. CDR3 bases: TGCGCCAGCAGCTTGGAAGCGGGGGGGTACACCGGGGAGCTGTTTTTT.

This clonotype was observed at least ten times. The DNA of the CDR3 is TGCAGTGCTAGAGAGGGGACAGTCAGCTACAATGAGCAGTTCTTC. Translating it yields CSAREGTVSYNEQFF. This chain joins TRBV20-1 and TRBJ2-1; 7 nucleotides line up with TRBD1. The ends lost 0 bases at V and 3 bases at J; junction bases unmatched: 5. The CDR3 consists of 15 residues. The germline gives CDR1 DFQATT, CDR2 SNEGSKA (reference sequence).

Many counts were recorded for this clonotype. The chain carries TRBV7-8 and TRBJ1-1; maybe TRBD1 (5 bases). The CDR3 consists of 14 residues. V was trimmed by 3 bases and J by 5 bases, leaving 13 bases between them. Germline values: CDR1 SGHVS, CDR2 FQNEAQ. CDR3 loop: CASSFFGGGTEAFF. The CDR3 DNA is TGTGCCAGCAGCTTTTTCGGGGGTGGTACTGAAGCTTTCTTT.